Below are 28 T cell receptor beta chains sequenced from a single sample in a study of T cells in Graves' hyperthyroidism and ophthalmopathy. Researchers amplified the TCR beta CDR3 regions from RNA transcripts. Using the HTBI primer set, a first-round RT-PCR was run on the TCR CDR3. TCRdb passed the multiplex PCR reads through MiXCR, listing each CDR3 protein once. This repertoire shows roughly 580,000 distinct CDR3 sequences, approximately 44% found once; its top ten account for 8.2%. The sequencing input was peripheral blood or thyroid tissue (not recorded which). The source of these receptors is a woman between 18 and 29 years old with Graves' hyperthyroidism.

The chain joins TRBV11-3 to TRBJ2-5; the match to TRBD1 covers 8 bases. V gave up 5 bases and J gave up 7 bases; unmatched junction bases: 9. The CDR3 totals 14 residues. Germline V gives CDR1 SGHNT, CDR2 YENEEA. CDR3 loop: CASSPRTGIGTQYF. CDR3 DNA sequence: TGTGCCAGCAGCCCAAGGACAGGGATTGGGACCCAGTACTTC.

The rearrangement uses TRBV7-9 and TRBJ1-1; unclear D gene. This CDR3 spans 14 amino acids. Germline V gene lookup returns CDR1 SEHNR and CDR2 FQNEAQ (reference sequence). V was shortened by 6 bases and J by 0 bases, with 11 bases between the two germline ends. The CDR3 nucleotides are TGTGCCAGCAGTTTGGACCAGCTGAACACTGAAGCTTTCTTT. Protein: CASSLDQLNTEAFF. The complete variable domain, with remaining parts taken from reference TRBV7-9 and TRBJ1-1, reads DTGVSQNPRHKITKRGQNVTFRCDPISEHNRLYWYRQTLGQGPEFLTYFQNEAQLEKSRLLSDRFSAERPKGSFSTLEIQRTEQGDSAMYLCASSLDQLNTEAFFGQGTRLTVV.

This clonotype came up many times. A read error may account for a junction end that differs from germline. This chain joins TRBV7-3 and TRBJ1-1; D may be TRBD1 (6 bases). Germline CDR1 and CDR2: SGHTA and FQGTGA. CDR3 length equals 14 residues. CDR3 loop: CASSPAQGNAEAFF. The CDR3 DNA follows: TGTGCCAGCAGCCCCGCCCAGGGGAACGCTGAAGCTTTCTTT.

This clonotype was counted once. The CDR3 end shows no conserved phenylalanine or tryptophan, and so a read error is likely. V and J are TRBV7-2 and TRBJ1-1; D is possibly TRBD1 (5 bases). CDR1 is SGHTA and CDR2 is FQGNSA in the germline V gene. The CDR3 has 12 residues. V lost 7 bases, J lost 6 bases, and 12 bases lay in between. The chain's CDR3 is CASNLGEAEAFL. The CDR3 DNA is TGTGCCAGCAACTTGGGGGAAGCTGAAGCTTTCCTT.

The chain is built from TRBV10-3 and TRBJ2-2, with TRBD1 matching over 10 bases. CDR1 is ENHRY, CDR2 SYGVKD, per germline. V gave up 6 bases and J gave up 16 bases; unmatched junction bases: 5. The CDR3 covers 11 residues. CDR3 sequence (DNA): TGTGCCATCAGCGGGGACAGGGGTTCGTTTTTT. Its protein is CAISGDRGSFF.

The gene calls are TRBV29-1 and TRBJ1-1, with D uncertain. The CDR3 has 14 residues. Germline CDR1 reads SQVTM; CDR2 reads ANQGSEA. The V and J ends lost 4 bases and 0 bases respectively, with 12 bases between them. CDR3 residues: CSVGDEGMNTEAFF. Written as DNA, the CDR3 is TGCAGCGTTGGGGATGAGGGTATGAACACTGAAGCTTTCTTT.

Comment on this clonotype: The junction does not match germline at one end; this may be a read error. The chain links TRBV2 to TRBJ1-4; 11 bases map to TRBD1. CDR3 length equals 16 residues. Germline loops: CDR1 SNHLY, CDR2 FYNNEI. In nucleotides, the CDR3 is TGTGCCAGCATTCGGACAGGGGGCACCAATAATGAAAAACTGTCTTTT. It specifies CASIRTGGTNNEKLSF.

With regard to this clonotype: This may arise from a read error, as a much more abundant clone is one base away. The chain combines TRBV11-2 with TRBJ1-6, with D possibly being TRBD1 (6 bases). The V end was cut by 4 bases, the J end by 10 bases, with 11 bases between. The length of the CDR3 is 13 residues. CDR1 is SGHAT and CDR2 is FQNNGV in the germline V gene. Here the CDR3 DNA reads TGTGCCAGCAGCTCAACAGGGAAATCACCCCTCCACTTT. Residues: CASSSTGKSPLHF.

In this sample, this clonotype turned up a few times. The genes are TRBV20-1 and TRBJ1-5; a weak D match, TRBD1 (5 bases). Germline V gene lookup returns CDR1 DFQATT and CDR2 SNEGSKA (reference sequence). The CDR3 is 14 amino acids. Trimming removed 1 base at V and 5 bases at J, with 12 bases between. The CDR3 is CSARGTDRDQPQHF. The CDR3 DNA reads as TGCAGTGCTAGAGGTACAGACAGAGATCAGCCCCAGCATTTT.

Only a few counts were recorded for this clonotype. The CDR3 sequence: CSAQTGTGGSPLHF. The CDR3 DNA reads TGCAGTGCTCAAACCGGGACAGGGGGTTCACCCCTCCACTTT. The chain has TRBV20-1 and TRBJ1-6; 11 nucleotides align to TRBD1. CDR3 length equals 14 residues. Trimming at V came to 5 bases and at J to 9 bases, leaving 6 bases not matched to a gene. Germline V gene lookup returns CDR1 DFQATT and CDR2 SNEGSKA (reference sequence).

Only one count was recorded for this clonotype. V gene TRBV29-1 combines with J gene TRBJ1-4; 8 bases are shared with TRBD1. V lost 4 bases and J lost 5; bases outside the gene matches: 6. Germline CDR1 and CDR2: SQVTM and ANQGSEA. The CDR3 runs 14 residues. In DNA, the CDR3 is TGCAGCGTTGTCGGAGCAGGGGGCAATGAAAAACTGTTTTTT. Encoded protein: CSVVGAGGNEKLFF. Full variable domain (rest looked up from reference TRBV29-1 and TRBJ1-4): SAVISQKPSRDICQRGTSLTIQCQVDSQVTMMFWYRQQPGQSLTLIATANQGSEATYESGFVIDKFPISRPNLTFSTLTVSNMSPEDSSIYLCSVVGAGGNEKLFFGSGTQLSVL.

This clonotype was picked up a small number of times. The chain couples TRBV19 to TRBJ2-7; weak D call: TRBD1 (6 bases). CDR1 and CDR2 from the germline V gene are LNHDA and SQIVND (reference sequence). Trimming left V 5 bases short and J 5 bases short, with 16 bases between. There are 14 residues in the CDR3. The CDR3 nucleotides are TGTGCCAGTAGTGGGGGCCGAGCCGAAGACGAGCAGTACTTC. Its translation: CASSGGRAEDEQYF.

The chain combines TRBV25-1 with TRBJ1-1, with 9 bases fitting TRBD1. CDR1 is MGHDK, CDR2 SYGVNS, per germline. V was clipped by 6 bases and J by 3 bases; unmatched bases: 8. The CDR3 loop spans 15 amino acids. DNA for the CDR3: TGTGCCAGCAGACCGGACAGGGGAGGGGACACTGAAGCTTTCTTT. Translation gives CASRPDRGGDTEAFF.

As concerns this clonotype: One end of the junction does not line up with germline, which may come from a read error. The CDR3 sequence: CASSLTGTITEASF. The CDR3 coding sequence is TGTGCCAGCAGCCTTACGGGGACTATCACTGAAGCTTCCTTT. The V and J genes are TRBV7-3 and TRBJ1-1; D is possibly TRBD1 (5 bases). The CDR3 covers 14 residues. CDR1 is SGHTA and CDR2 is FQGTGA in the germline V gene.

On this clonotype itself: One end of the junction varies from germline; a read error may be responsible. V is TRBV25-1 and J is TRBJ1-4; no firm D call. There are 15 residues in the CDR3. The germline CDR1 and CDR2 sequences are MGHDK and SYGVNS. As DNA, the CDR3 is TGTACCAGCAGTGTTGGCCTGGGCGGCAATGAAAAACTGTTTTTT. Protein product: CTSSVGLGGNEKLFF.

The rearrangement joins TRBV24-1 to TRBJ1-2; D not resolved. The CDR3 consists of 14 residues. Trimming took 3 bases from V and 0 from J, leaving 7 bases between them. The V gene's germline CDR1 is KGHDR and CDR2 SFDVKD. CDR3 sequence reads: CATSDLFANYGYTF. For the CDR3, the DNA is TGTGCCACCAGTGATCTGTTCGCTAACTATGGCTACACCTTC.

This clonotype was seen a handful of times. The chain's CDR3 is CASSMGQDTGELFF. CDR3 nucleotide sequence: TGTGCCAGTAGTATGGGACAGGACACCGGGGAGCTGTTTTTT. This chain links TRBV19 with TRBJ2-2, with 8 bases aligning to TRBD1. Germline assignment: CDR1 LNHDA and CDR2 SQIVND (reference sequence). V lost 3 bases and J lost 3; bases outside the gene matches: 0. The CDR3 is made up of 14 amino acids.

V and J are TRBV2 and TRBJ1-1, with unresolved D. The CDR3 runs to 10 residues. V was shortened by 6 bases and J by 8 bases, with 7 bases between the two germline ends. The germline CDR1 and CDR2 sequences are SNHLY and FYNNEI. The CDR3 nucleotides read TGTGCCAGCAGGGCCCCCGAAGCTTTCTTT. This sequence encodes CASRAPEAFF.

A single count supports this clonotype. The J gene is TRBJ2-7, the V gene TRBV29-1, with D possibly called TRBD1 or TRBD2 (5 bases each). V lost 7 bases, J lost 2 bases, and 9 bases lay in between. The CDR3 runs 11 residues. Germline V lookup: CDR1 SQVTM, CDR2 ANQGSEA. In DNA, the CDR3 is TGCAGCGGGGACGGAACCTACGAGCAGTACTTC. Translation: CSGDGTYEQYF.

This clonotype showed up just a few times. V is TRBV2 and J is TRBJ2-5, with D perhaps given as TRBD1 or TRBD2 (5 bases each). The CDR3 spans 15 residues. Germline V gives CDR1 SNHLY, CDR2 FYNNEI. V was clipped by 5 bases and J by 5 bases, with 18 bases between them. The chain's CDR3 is CASSFWQDTGETQYF. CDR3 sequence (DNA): TGTGCCAGCAGTTTTTGGCAGGACACGGGGGAGACCCAGTACTTC.

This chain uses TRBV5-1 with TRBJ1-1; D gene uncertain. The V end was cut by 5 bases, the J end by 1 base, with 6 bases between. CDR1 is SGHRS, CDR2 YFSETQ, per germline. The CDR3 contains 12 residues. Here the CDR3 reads CASRNGNTEAFF. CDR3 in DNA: TGCGCCAGCAGAAATGGGAACACTGAAGCTTTCTTT.

Here the CDR3 DNA reads TGTGCCAGCAGCATCGGAGGGGGGGTAGAAAAACTGTTTTTT. Amino acids: CASSIGGGVEKLFF. The chain joins TRBV7-2 to TRBJ1-4, with D perhaps TRBD1 (6 bases). This CDR3 comprises 14 residues. Germline V gene sequence: CDR1 SGHTA, CDR2 FQGNSA. Trimming pared 5 bases from V and 8 bases from J, leaving 15 bases between.

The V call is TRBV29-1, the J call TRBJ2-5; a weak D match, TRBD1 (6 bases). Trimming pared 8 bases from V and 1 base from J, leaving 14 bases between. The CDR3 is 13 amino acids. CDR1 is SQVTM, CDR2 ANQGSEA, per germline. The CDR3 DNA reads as TGCAGCTTAGGGACAAGGCGCCAAGAGACCCAGTACTTC. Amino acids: CSLGTRRQETQYF.

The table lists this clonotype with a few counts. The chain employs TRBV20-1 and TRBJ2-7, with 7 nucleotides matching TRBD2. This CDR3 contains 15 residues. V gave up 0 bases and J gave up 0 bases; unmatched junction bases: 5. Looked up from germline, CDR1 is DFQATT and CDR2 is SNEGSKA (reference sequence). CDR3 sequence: CSARDQASGSYEQYF. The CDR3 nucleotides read TGCAGTGCTAGAGATCAGGCTAGCGGCTCCTACGAGCAGTACTTC.

The DNA for the CDR3 is TGTGCCAGCAGCCTTCAGGGGGCCCCTGCATATGGCTACACCTTC. It encodes CASSLQGAPAYGYTF. The chain has TRBV9 and TRBJ1-2; 8 bases are a match to TRBD1. The trim removed 4 bases at V and 5 bases at J, leaving 10 bases unmatched. The CDR3 covers 15 residues. Germline lookup yields CDR1 SGDLS and CDR2 YYNGEE. Filled out from reference TRBV9 and TRBJ1-2, the complete variable domain reads DSGVTQTPKHLITATGQRVTLRCSPRSGDLSVYWYQQSLDQGLQFLIQYYNGEERAKGNILERFSAQQFPDLHSELNLSSLELGDSALYFCASSLQGAPAYGYTFGSGTRLTVV.

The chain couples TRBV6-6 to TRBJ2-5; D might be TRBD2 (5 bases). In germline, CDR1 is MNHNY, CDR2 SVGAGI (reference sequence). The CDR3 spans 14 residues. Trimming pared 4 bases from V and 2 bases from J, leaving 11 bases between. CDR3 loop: CASSFDGVQETQYF. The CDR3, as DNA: TGTGCCAGCAGTTTCGACGGGGTTCAAGAGACCCAGTACTTC.

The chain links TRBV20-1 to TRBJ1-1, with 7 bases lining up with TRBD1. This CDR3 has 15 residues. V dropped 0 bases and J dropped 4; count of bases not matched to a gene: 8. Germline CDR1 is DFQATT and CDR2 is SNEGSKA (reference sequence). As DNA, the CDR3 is TGCAGTGCTAGAGATGAGAGGGGGCAGGGCACTGAAGCTTTCTTT. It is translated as CSARDERGQGTEAFF.

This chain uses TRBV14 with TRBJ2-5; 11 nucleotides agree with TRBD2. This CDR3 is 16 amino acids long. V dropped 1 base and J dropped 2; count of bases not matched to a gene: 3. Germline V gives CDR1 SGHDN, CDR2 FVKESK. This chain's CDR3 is CASSQVRLAGQETQYF. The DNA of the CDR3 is TGTGCCAGCAGCCAAGTTCGACTAGCGGGACAAGAGACCCAGTACTTC.